The entry that follows covers one TCR beta chain sequence. The antigen remains undetermined. TCR beta cDNA libraries included unique molecular identifiers. From the PCR reads, TCRdb called clonotypes with MiXCR, one entry per CDR3 protein. The sample lists about 160,000 distinct CDR3 sequences, roughly 40% occurring once. This record comes from a study of post-analysis software for immune sequencing data. Whole-study findings and limits: There were five TRBV segments more frequent in patients than controls, and TRBV5-6, TRBV5-1 and TRBV20-1 were among them.

V lost 3 bases and J lost 2, with 20 bases in between. CDR1 is DFQATT and CDR2 is SNEGSKA in the germline V gene (reference sequence). The CDR3 loop spans 17 amino acids. The V call is TRBV20-1, the J call TRBJ2-1; D might be TRBD1 (6 bases). The sequence came from a girl between 5 and 17 years old with multiple sclerosis. Sequencing was performed on blood, taken after autologous hematopoietic stem cell transplantation. DNA for the CDR3: TGCAGTGCTAGTCCTGGATTACAGGGCTCCCCCTACAATGAGCAGTTCTTC. Protein sequence: CSASPGLQGSPYNEQFF.